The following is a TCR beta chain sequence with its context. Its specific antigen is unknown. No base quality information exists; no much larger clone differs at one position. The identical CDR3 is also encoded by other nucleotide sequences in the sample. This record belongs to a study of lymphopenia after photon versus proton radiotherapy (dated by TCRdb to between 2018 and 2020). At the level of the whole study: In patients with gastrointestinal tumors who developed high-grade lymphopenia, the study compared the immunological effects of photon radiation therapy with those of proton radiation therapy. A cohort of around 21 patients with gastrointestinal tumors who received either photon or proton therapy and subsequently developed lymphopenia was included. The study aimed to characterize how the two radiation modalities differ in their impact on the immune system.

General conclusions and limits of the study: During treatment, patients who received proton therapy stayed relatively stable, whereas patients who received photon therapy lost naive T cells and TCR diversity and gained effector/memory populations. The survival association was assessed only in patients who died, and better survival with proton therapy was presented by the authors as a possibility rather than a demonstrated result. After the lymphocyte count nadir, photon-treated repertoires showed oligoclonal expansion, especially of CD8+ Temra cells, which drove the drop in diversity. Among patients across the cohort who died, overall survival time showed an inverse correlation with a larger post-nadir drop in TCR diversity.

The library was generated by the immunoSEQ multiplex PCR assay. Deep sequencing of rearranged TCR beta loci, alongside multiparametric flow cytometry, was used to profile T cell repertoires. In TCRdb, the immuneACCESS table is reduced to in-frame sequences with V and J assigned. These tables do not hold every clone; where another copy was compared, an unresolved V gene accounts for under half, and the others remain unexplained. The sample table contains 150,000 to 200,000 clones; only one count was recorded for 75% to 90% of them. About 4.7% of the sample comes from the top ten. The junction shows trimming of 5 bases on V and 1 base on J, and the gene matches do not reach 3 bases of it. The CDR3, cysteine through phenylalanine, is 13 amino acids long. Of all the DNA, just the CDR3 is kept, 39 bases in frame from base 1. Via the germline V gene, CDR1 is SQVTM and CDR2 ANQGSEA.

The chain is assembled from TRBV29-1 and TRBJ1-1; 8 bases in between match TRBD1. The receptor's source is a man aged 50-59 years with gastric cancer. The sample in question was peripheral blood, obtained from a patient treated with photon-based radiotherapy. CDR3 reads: CSVRQGRNTEAFF. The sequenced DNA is TGCAGCGTTCGACAGGGGAGGAACACTGAAGCTTTCTTT.